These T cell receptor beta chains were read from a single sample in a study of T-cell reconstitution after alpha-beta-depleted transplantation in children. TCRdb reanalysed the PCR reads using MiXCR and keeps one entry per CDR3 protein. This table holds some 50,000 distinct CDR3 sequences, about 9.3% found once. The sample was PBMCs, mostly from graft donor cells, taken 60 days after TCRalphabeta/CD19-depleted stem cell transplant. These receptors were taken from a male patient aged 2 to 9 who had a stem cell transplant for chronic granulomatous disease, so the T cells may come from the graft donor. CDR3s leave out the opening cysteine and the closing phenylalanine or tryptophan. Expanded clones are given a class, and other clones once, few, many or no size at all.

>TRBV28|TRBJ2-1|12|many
ASSIRERGNEQF
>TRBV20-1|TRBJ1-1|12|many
SAFWGVSGTEAF
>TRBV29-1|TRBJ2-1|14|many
SGKEGLAPTYNEQF
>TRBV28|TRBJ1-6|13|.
ASSLVPGNGSPLH
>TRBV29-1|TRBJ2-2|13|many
SVRGGATDTGELF
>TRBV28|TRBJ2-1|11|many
ASRPSSYNEQF
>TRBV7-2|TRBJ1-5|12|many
ASSLRQGDQPQH
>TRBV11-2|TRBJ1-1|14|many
ASSPTWERVITEAF
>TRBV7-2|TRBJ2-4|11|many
ASSFAGRNIQY
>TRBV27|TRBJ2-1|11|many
ASRRFRVGEQF
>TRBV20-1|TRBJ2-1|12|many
SATRGYGFNEQF
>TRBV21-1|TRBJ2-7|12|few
ASPFHARTYEQY
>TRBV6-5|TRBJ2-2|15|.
ASSYSEGQGRAGELF
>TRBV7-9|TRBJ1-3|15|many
ASSPLGIALSGNTIY
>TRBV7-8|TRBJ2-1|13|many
ASSPRDRGHSEQF
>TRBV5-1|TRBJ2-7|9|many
ASSLGGTQY
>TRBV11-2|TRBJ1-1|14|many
ASSLGVLSANTEAF
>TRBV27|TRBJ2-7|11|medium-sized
ASSFNGDYEQY
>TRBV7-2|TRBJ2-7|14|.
ASSPNRPNPANEQY
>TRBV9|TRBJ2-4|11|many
ASSQTQGNIQY
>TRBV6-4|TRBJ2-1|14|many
ASSASPSSSYNEQF
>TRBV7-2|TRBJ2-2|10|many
ASRGNTGELF
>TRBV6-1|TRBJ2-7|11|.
ASSEGETYEQY
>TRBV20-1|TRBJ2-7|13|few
SASYPRAGGVEQY
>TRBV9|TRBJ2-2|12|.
ASSVDPYTGELF
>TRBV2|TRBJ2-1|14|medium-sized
ASSEGGLASYNEQF
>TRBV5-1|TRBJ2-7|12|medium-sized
ASSLSSTAYEQY
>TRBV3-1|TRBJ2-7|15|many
ASSQGIGGGPIYEQY
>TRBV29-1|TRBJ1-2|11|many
SVKDRGAHGYT
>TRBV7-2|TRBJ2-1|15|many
ASSLASTGVVRNEQF
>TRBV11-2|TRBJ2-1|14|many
ASSRGLAGGPGEQF
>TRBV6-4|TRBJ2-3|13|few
ASRLVAGSTDTQY
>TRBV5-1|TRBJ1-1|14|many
ASSSLPQGGGTEAF
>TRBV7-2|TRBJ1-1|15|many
ASSLLPAGGMNTEAF
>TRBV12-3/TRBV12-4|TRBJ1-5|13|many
ASSGLWGNNQPQH
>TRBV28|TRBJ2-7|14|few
ASSFAGTPTWAEQY
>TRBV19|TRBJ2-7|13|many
ASKTRRAPSYEQY
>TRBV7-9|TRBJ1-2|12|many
ASSPSGGNYGYT
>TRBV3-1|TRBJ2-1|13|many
ASSQGRIALDEQF
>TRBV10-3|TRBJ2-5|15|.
AISVGGRGQRGETQY
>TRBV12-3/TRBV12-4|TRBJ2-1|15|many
ASSLPVFAGVDNEQF
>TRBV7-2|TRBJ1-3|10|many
ASSSTGNTIY
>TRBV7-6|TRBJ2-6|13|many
ASSRGLSGANVLT
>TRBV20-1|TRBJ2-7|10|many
SAFPGQGAVS
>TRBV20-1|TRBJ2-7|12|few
SARGTSSTYEQY
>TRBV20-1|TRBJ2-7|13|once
FWGPGPRRTYEQY
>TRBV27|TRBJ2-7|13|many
ASSVVPDRVREQY
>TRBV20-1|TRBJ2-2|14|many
SARLAEPSNTGELF
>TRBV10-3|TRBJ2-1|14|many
AISEGAGTSDYEQF
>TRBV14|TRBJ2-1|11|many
ASSIGLNNEQF
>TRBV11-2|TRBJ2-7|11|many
ASSSESFYEQY
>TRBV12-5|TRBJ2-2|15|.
ASGPYPGQGNTGELF
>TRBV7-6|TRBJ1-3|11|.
ASSLTEGNTIY
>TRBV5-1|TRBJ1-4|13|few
ASGWTGGAVEKLF
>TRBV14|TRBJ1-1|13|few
ASSQDRAVGTEAF
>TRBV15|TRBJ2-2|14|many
ATSYGTSGNTGELF
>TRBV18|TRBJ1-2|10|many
ASSPRGDGYT
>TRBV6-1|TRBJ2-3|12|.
ASGRGRGADTQY
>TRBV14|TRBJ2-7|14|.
ASSQVPGSTRDEQY